This T cell receptor beta chain was captured by sequencing in a study of OX40 agonist ivuxolimab in advanced cancers. Study-level background: Dose-escalation patients suffered from hepatocellular carcinoma, melanoma, renal cell or head and neck cancer. Eligibility rules accepted prior anti-PD-1, anti-PD-L1 or anti-CTLA-4 therapy, and over 30% had some. Three patients, one with hepatocellular carcinoma and two with cutaneous melanoma, achieved partial responses.

Autoimmune disease history or systemic immunosuppression barred patients. Generated by immunoSEQ multiplex PCR, the TCRdb table keeps only in-frame clones and is missing some. The sample yields roughly 40,000 clones, around 90% seen once. The CDR3 has 13 residues. The V end lost 3 bases, the J end lost 4 bases, and 9 bases lay between the germline ends. Germline values: CDR1 SNHLY, CDR2 FYNNEI. The chain combines TRBV2 with TRBJ1-1, with a possible D match to TRBD1 (6 bases). This clonotype was obtained from an adult with an advanced solid tumor such as melanoma, head and neck, liver or kidney cancer. This specimen was CD4+ or CD8+ T cells sorted from blood, taken in a trial of the OX40 agonist ivuxolimab. The CDR3 spells CASSDRGFTEAFF. As DNA, the CDR3 is TGTGCCAGCAGTGACAGGGGTTTCACTGAAGCTTTCTTT.